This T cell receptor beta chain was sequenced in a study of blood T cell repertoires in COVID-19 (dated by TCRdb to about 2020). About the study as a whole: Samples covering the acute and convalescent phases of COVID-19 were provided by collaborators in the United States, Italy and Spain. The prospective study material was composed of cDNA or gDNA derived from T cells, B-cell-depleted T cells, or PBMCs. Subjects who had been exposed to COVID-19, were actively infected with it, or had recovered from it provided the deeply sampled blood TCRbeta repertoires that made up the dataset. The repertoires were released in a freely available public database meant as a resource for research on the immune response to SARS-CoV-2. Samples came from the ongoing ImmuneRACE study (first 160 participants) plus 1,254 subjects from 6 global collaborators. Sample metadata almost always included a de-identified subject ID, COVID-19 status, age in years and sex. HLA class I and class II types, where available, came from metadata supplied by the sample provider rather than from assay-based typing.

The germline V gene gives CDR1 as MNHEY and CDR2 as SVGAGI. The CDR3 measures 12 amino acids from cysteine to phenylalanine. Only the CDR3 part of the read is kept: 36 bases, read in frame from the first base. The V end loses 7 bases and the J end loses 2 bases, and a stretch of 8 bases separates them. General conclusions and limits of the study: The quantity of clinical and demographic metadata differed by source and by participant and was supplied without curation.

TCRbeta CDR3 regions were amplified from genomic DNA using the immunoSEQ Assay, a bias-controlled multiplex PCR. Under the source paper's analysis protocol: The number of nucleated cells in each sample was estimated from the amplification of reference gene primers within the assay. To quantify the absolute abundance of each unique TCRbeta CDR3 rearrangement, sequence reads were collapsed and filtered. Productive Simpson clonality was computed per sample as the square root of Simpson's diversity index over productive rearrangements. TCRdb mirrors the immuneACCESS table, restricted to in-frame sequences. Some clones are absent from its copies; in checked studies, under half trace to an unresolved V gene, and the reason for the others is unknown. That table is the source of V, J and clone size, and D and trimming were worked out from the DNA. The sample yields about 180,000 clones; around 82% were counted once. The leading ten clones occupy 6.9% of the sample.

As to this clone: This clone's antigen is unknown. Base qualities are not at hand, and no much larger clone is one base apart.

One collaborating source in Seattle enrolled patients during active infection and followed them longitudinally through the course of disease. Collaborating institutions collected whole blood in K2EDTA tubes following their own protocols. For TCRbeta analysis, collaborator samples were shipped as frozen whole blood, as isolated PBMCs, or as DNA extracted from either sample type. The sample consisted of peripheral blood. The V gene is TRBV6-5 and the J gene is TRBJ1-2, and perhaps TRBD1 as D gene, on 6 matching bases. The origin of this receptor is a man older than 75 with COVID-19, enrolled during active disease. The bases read TGTGCCAGCACGACAGGAAACTATGGCTACACCTTC. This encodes CASTTGNYGYTF.